The clone carrying this T cell receptor beta chain was found a few times. The junction and the germline gene differ at one end; a read error may be behind it. One entry per CDR3 protein results from TCRdb running MiXCR on the RT-PCR reads. The sample lists about 200,000 distinct CDR3 sequences, 38% seen once, with more than 9% in the top ten. The record originates from a study of patients and donors after allogeneic stem cell transplantation. The CDR3 covers 13 residues. The TCR originated in a human donor who was either an allogeneic HSCT recipient or a stem cell or donor lymphocyte infusion donor (not recorded which). It is not recorded whose cells these are; they may come from a transplant donor. Material for sequencing was blood, either unsorted or a sorted T cell fraction (not recorded which). The V and J genes are TRBV12-3 or TRBV12-4 and TRBJ1-5; TRBD1 is a possible D gene (5 bases). The CDR3 DNA sequence: TGTGCCAGCACCGTAGACAGCACTCAGCCCCAGCATTTT. Protein: CASTVDSTQPQHF.